The sequence of this T cell receptor (beta chain) was determined in a study of monozygotic twins with inflammatory bowel disease. The template switching step added UMIs that contained a 6-nucleotide sample barcode. TCRdb re-called the 5' RACE reads; one entry per CDR3 protein, DNA not given. Its listing shows under 350,000 distinct CDR3 sequences. As concerns this clonotype: Antigen unknown.

Points from the study as a whole: T cell subtypes were not distinguishable in this analysis. The inverse Simpson measure of TCRbeta diversity was lower in IBD patients than in healthy co-twins. Clonotype sharing was lower in IBD patients than healthy twins, most markedly with disease activity.

Input material: blood. The receptor was isolated from a human donor with ulcerative colitis or Crohn's disease, or a healthy co-twin of an affected twin (not recorded which).

The CDR3: CASSTRGAIYEQYF. The genes are TRBV5-1 and TRBJ2-7; the TCRdb D gene call, TRBD2, has no DNA to confirm it. Per the germline V gene, CDR1 is SGHRS and CDR2 is YFSETQ. This CDR3 region has 14 residues. The full variable domain, completed using reference TRBV5-1 and TRBJ2-7, is KAGVTQTPRYLIKTRGQQVTLSCSPISGHRSVSWYQQTPGQGLQFLFEYFSETQRNKGNFPGRFSGRQFSNSRSEMNVSTLELGDSALYLCASSTRGAIYEQYFGPGTRLTVT.